This TCR beta chain was found in a study of blood T cell repertoires in COVID-19. The CDR3 has 15 amino acids. V lost 4 bases, J lost 1 base, and 13 bases lay in between. CDR1 and CDR2 (germline): SGHRS, YFSETQ. TCRdb keeps only in-frame clones here, not all; method: immunoSEQ multiplex PCR. The table lists about 300,000 clones, roughly 91% of them singletons. The rearrangement joins TRBV5-1 to TRBJ2-3; a weak D match, TRBD1 (6 bases). The sequence came from a woman in her 50s who had been exposed to COVID-19. The sequenced sample consisted of PBMCs or T cells enriched from blood (not recorded which). The CDR3 DNA is TGCGCCAGCAGCGTCCGGGACACCCGCACAGATACGCAGTATTTT. This codes for CASSVRDTRTDTQYF. Filled out from reference TRBV5-1 and TRBJ2-3, the complete variable domain reads KAGVTQTPRYLIKTRGQQVTLSCSPISGHRSVSWYQQTPGQGLQFLFEYFSETQRNKGNFPGRFSGRQFSNSRSEMNVSTLELGDSALYLCASSVRDTRTDTQYFGPGTRLTVL.